This T cell receptor (beta chain) derives from a study of response to subunit inactivated influenza vaccine. TCRdb re-called the RT-PCR reads through MiXCR, storing one row per CDR3 protein. The sample holds roughly 570,000 distinct CDR3 sequences; over 10% are singletons and the top ten take around 13%. This clonotype was recorded a few times. Its target is not known. General study results and limits: Authors suggested few new T cells are recruited by each seasonal influenza vaccination.

This CDR3 region has 16 residues. From germline, CDR1 is SGHTA and CDR2 FQGNSA. The J segment lost 0 bases and the V segment lost 2 bases, leaving 4 bases of the junction unmatched. The sample in question was PBMCs from blood, obtained 45 days after vaccination. The sequence was obtained from a man aged 45-65 years who received an inactivated influenza vaccine. This sequence joins TRBV7-2 and TRBJ1-1, with 9 positions matching TRBD1. CDR3 coding DNA: TGTGCCAGCAGCTTAAGACAGGGGGGCATGAACACTGAAGCTTTCTTT. This sequence encodes CASSLRQGGMNTEAFF.